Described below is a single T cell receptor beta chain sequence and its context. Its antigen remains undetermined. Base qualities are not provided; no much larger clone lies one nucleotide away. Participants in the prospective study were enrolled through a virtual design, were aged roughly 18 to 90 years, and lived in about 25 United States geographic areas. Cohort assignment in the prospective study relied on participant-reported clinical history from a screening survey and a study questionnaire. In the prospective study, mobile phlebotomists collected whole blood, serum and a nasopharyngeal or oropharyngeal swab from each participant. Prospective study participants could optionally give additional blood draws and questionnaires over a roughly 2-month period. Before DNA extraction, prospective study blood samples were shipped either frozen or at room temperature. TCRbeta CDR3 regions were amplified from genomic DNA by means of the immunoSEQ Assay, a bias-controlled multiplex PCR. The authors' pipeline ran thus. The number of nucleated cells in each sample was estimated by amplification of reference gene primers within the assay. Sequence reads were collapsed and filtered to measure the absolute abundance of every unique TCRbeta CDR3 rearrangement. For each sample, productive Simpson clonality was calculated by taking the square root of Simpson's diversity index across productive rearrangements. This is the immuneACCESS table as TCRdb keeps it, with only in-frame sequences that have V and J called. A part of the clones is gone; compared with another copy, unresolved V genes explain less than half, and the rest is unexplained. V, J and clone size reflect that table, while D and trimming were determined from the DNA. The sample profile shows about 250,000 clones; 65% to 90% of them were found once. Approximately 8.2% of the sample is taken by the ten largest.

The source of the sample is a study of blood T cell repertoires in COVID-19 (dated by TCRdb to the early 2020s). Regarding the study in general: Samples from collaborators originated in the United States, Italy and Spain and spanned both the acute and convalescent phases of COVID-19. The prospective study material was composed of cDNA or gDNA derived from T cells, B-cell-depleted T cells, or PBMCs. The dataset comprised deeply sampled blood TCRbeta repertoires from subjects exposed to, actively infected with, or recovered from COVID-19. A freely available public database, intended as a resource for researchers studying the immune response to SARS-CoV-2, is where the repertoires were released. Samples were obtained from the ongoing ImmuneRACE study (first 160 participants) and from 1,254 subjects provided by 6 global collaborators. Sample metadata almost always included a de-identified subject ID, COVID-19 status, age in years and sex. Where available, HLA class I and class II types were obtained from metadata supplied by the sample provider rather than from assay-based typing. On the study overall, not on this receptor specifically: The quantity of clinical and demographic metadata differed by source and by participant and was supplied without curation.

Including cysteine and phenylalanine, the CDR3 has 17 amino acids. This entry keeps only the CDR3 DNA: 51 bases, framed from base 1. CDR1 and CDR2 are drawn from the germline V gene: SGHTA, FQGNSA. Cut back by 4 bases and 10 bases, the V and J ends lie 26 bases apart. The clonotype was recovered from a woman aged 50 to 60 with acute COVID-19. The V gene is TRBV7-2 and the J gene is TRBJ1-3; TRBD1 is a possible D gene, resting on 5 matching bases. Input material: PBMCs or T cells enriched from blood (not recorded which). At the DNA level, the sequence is TGTGCCAGCAGCTCCTACCAGGGCATCGAGAAAAGAGGTACCATATATTTT. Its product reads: CASSSYQGIEKRGTIYF.